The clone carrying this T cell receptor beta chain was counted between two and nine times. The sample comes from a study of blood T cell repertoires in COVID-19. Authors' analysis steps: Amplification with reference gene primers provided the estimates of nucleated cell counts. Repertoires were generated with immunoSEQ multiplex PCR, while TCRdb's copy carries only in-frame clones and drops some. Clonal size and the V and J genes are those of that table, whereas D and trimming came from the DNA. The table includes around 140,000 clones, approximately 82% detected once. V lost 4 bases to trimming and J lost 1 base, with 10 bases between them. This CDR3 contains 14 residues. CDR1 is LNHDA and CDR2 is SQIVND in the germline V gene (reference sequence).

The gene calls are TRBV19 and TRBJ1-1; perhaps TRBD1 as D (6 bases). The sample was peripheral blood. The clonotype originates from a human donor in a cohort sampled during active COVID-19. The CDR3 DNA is TGTGCCAGTAGTAGACAGGTTTCGAACACTGAAGCTTTCTTT. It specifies CASSRQVSNTEAFF.